The source of this T cell receptor beta chain is a study of T-cell reconstitution after alpha-beta-depleted transplantation in children. Study observations and caveats: It was reported that alpha-beta T cells came from several hundred expanded graft clones (about two months after transplant). There were some patients whose high TCRbeta diversity at day 60 came from surviving recipient T cells and thymic progenitors.

Preparation of the TCRbeta library was carried out with unique molecular identifiers. TCRdb redid the calling of the PCR reads with MiXCR, one entry per CDR3 protein. The table records 500,000 to 600,000 distinct CDR3 sequences, more than 20% of them present only once. A few counts support this clonotype. Its antigen is still unknown. The clonotype comes from a boy under three years old with Wiskott-Aldrich syndrome, due to receive a stem cell transplant. The sample was PBMCs, taken before TCRalphabeta/CD19-depleted stem cell transplant.

The CDR3 sequence is CAISAGQGVGTEAFF. Here the CDR3 DNA reads TGTGCCATCAGTGCGGGACAGGGGGTGGGCACTGAAGCTTTCTTT. The chain combines TRBV10-3 with TRBJ1-1; 11 nucleotides match TRBD1. The CDR3 length is 15 residues. In germline, CDR1 is ENHRY, CDR2 SYGVKD. Germline trimming cut 4 bases from V and 4 bases from J; bases unmatched to any gene: 5.